Sequencing of this TCR beta chain was carried out in a study of shared clonotypes between healthy human individuals. Study overall: The study drew on a couple of women and a few men aged 18 to 49 as donors. Findings of the study overall: The four-donor shared clonotypes exceeded non-shared clonotypes in generation probability, with non-shared ones scoring lower.

The data were produced by immunoSEQ multiplex PCR, yet TCRdb's version contains in-frame clones alone and is incomplete. Among approximately 350,000 clones listed, roughly 96% were seen once. Details on this clone: Its target is unknown.

Trimming took off 1 base at V and 6 bases at J, with 15 bases between the two ends. The CDR3 length is 14 residues. CDR1 is GTSNPN and CDR2 is SVGIG in the germline V gene (reference sequence). The V gene is TRBV30, the J gene TRBJ1-1; D is possibly TRBD1 (5 bases). This receptor was taken from a man aged 30 to 45 in good health. Sequencing used memory CD8+ T cells sorted from blood. Indicated subset: CD45RO+ cells pooled with CCR7-negative TemRA cells. CDR3 in amino acids: CAWSGEGRGPEAFF. In DNA, the CDR3 is TGTGCCTGGAGTGGGGAGGGGAGAGGGCCTGAAGCTTTCTTT. The entire variable domain, with the rest obtained from reference TRBV30 and TRBJ1-1, is as follows: SQTIHQWPATLVQPVGSPLSLECTVEGTSNPNLYWYRQAAGRGLQLLFYSVGIGQISSEVPQNLSASRPQDRQFILSSKKLLLSDSGFYLCAWSGEGRGPEAFFGQGTRLTVV.